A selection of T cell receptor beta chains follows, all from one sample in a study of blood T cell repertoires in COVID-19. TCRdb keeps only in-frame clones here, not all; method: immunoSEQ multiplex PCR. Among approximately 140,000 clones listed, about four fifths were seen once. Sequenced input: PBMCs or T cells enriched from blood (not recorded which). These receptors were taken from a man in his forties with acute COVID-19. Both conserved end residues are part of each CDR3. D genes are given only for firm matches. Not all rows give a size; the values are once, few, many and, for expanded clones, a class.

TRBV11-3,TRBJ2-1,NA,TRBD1,TGTGCCAGCAGCCCCCGACAGGGCCGTGTGGGGAATGAGCAGTTCTTC,CASSPRQGRVGNEQFF
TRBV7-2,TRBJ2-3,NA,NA,TGTGCCAGCAGCTTAAAGTTCTGGGCAGGGGATGGCACAGATACGCAGTATTTT,CASSLKFWAGDGTDTQYF
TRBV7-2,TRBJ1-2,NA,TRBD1,TGTGCCAGCAGCTCCAGGACAGGGGTCTACTATGGCTACACCTTC,CASSSRTGVYYGYTF
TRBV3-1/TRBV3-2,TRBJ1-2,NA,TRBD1,TGTGCCAGCAGCCCCAGACAGGGAGCGTATGGCTACACCTTC,CASSPRQGAYGYTF
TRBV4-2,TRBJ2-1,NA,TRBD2,TGTGCCAGCAGCTTGTTTGCGGGGGGGGATGAGCAGTTCTTC,CASSLFAGGDEQFF
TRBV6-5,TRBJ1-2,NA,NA,TGTGCCAGCAGTCCACAGGGACGGTATGGCTACACCTTC,CASSPQGRYGYTF
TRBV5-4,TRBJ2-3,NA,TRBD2,TGTGCCAGCAGCTTGGGCGGGGGACTCACAGATACGCAGTATTTT,CASSLGGGLTDTQYF
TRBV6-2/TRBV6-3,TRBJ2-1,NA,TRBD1,TGTGCCAGCAGTTATCAACAGGGGGACAATGAGCAGTTCTTC,CASSYQQGDNEQFF
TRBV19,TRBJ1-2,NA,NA,TGTGCCAGTTCCCCCGGCAGGATCAGGACACCCAACTATGGCTACACCTTC,CASSPGRIRTPNYGYTF
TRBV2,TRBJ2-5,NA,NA,TGTGCCAGCATAAGGAGGGAGACCCAGTACTTC,CASIRRETQYF
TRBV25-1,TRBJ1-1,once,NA,TGTGCCAGCAGATCCGGGGTCAAGAACACTGAAGCTTTCTTT,CASRSGVKNTEAFF
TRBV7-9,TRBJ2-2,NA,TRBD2,TGTGCCAGCAGTCCCCGGACTAGCGCCACCGGGGAGCTGTTTTTT,CASSPRTSATGELFF
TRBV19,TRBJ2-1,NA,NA,TGTGCCAGTAGTATAGTTCCACTCCGGGGTGAAAATGAGCAGTTCTTC,CASSIVPLRGENEQFF
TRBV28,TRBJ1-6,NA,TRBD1,TGTGCCAGCAGCCACAGGGGCTCTTATAATTCACCCCTCCACTTT,CASSHRGSYNSPLHF
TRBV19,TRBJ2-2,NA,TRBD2,TGTGCCAGTCTGGTCGGGGGGAGTTCAATGTCCGGGGAGCTGTTTTTT,CASLVGGSSMSGELFF
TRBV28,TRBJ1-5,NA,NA,TGTGCCAGCAGTCCCCGACTTAGCAATCAGCCCCAGCATTTT,CASSPRLSNQPQHF
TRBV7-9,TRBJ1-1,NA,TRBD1,TGTGCCAGCAGCCTAACCCCCGGGACAGGGAACACTGAAGCTTTCTTT,CASSLTPGTGNTEAFF
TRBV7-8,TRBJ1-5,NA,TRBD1,TGTGCCAGCAGCTTAGAAGTGCCGCGGCAGGGGGGTCAGCCCCAGCATTTT,CASSLEVPRQGGQPQHF
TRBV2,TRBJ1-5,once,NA,TGTGCCAGCAGTGATGGGGCGGGGATCCATCAGCCCCAGCATTTT,CASSDGAGIHQPQHF
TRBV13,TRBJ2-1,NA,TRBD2,TGTGCCAGCAGCTCACTAGCGATCTTCCCCAATGAGCAGTTCTTC,CASSSLAIFPNEQFF
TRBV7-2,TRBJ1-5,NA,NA,TGTGCCAGCAGCTTAGCAGTCAGGGTTCGAGCCCAGCATTTT,CASSLAVRVRAQHF
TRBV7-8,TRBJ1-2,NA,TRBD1,TGTGCCAGCAGCTCAACCATAGGACAGGCGTCCACTAACTATGGCTACACCTTC,CASSSTIGQASTNYGYTF
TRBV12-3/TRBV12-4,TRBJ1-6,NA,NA,TGTGCCAGCAGCCAGGCCAATTCACCCCTCCACTTT,CASSQANSPLHF
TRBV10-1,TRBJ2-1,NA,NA,TGCGCCAGCAGTGAGTCAGGGCGGGATGAGCAGTTCTTC,CASSESGRDEQFF
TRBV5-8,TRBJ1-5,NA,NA,TGTGCCAGCAGCTTGGACCAAACCGGGCAGCCCCAGCATTTT,CASSLDQTGQPQHF
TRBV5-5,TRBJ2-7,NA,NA,TGTGCCAGCAGCTTGGGAAGAACAGCTTACGAGCAGTACTTC,CASSLGRTAYEQYF
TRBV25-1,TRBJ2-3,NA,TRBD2,TGTGCCAGCAGTGAGACTAGCGGGGGCCCAGATACGCAGTATTTT,CASSETSGGPDTQYF
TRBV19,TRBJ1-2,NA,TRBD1,TGTGCCACTAACCTTGACAGGGAAGGAGGCTACACCTTC,CATNLDREGGYTF
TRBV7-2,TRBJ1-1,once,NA,TGTGCCAGCAGCTTACAGCGGGCAGAAGCTTTCTTT,CASSLQRAEAFF
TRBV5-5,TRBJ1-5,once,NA,TGTGCCAGCAGCTTGGGCAGGTATAGCAATCAGCCCCAGCATTTT,CASSLGRYSNQPQHF
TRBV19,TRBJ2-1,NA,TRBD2,TGTGCCAGTAGTATACTAGCGGGGGGGCCACGGGAGCAGTTCTTC,CASSILAGGPREQFF
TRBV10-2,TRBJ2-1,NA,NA,TGCGCCGTCGACAGTTACAATGAGCAGTTCTTC,CAVDSYNEQFF
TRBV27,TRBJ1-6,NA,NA,TGTGCCAGCAGTCGAGTCTATAATTCACCCCTCCACTTT,CASSRVYNSPLHF
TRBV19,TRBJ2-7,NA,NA,TGTGCCAGTAGTCCTTCGGGGGAATCGAGGGAAGAGCAGTACTTC,CASSPSGESREEQYF
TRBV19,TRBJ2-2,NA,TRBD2,TGTGCCAGTAGTATGGGGAGGGGAGGTATGAGTTCCGGGGAGCTGTTTTTT,CASSMGRGGMSSGELFF
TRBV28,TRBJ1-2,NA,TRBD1,TGTGCCATCGATGAGGACAGGGTGGGCTATGGCTACACCTTC,CAIDEDRVGYGYTF
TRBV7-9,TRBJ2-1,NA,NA,TGTGCCAGCAGCCCCTTCGGGACTCAGAATGAGCAGTTCTTC,CASSPFGTQNEQFF
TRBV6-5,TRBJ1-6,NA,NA,TGTGCCAGCAGTTTGGGGCCGGATTCACCCCTCCACTTT,CASSLGPDSPLHF
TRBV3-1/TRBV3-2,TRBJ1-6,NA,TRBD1,TGTGCCAGCAGCCTCACAGGGGGTCGGTCACCCCTCCACTTT,CASSLTGGRSPLHF
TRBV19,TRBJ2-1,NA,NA,TGTGCCAGTGCTAAAGGCCGGGAGATCGGCAATGAGCAGTTCTTC,CASAKGREIGNEQFF
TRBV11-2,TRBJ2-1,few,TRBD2,TGTGCCAGCAGCTTACAGGGACTAGCGGGAGAGCAGTTCTTC,CASSLQGLAGEQFF
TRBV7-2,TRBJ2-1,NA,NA,TGTGCCAGCAGAGGGAGCCTTACAAACAATGAGCAGTTCTTC,CASRGSLTNNEQFF
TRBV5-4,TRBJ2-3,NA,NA,TGTGCCAGCAGCTTGGTCAGCGCAGATACGCAGTATTTT,CASSLVSADTQYF
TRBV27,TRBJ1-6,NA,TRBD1,TGTGCCAGCACCCTCGGGACAGGTCTACGTTCACCCCTCCACTTT,CASTLGTGLRSPLHF
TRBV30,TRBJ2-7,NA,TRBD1,TGTGCCGGAAACAGGGGGCCCGATTACGAGCAGTACTTC,CAGNRGPDYEQYF
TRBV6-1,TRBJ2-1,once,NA,TGTGCCAGCAGTGATCGGTACCTAGATGAGCAGTTCTTC,CASSDRYLDEQFF
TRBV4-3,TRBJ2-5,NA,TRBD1,TGCGCCAGCAGCCCCGGACAGGCACAAGAGACCCAGTACTTC,CASSPGQAQETQYF
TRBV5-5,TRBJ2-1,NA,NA,TGTGCCAGCAGCCTAGGGGTGGGTTACAATGAGCAGTTCTTC,CASSLGVGYNEQFF
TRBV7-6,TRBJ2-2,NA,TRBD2,TGTGCCAGCAGCTTAGTCGCGGGGGGGCAGAACACCGGGGAGCTGTTTTTT,CASSLVAGGQNTGELFF
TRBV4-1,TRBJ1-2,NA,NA,TGCGCCAGCAGCCAAGGAGGCGTTTACTATGGCTACACCTTC,CASSQGGVYYGYTF
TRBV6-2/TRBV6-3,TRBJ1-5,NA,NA,TGTGCCAGCAGTTCCCTGATCGGGGGTTTTCAGCCCCAGCATTTT,CASSSLIGGFQPQHF
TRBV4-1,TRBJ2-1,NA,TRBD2,TGCGCCAGCAGCCTTCCCCTGGGGGGGAATGAGCAGTTCTTC,CASSLPLGGNEQFF
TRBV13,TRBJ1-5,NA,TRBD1,TGTGCCAGCAGCCGGGGACAGGGGAATCAGCCCCAGCATTTT,CASSRGQGNQPQHF
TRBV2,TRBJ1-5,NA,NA,TGTGCCAGCAAGGGGGGGGGCACTAGCAATCAGCCCCAGCATTTT,CASKGGGTSNQPQHF